Following are 10 T cell receptor beta chains from one sample sequenced in a study of brain metastases from non-small cell lung cancer. Assay: immunoSEQ multiplex PCR; the TCRdb copy retains only in-frame clones and omits some. The data hold about 3,700 clones, with roughly nine tenths observed a single time. Sequencing was performed on primary lung tumor tissue. These receptors originate from a donor at least 40 years old with non-small cell lung cancer.

V gene TRBV6-1 combines with J gene TRBJ1-5, with D uncertain. The CDR3 has 17 residues. Germline V lookup: CDR1 MNHNS, CDR2 SASEGT. The ends were cut back, 1 base at V and 2 bases at J, with 15 bases in the middle. For the CDR3, the DNA is TGTGCCAGCAGTGAAGATCAGTTTGCAGGACGCAATCAGCCCCAGCATTTT. As protein: CASSEDQFAGRNQPQHF.

The rearrangement joins TRBV6-5 to TRBJ2-7; no clear D gene. CDR1 MNHEY and CDR2 SVGAGI come from the germline V gene. V was shortened by 1 base and J by 6 bases, with 19 bases between the two germline ends. CDR3 length: 16 residues. The CDR3 bases are TGTGCCAGCAGTTACTTGGGGAACCCCAACACAATCGAGCAGTACTTC. Its protein is CASSYLGNPNTIEQYF.

The chain recombines TRBV5-1 with TRBJ2-5; D is unclear. Germline lookup yields CDR1 SGHRS and CDR2 YFSETQ. The V and J ends lost 8 bases and 5 bases respectively, with 16 bases between them. There are 13 residues in the CDR3. CDR3: CASLSGPGETQYF. The CDR3 DNA sequence: TGCGCCAGTCTATCGGGCCCTGGGGAGACCCAGTACTTC.

This clone was detected only once. A read error may account for a junction end that differs from germline. The chain links TRBV7-6 to TRBJ1-2; D uncertain. Germline V gene data show CDR1 as SGHVS and CDR2 as FNYEAQ. The CDR3 covers 13 residues. The CDR3 loop reads CASSSQTNYGYTF. CDR3 bases: TGTGCTAGCAGCTCCCAGACTAACTATGGCTACACCTTC.

The chain has TRBV7-3 and TRBJ1-1, with D possibly TRBD1 on 5 matching bases. V was clipped by 3 bases and J by 4 bases, with 9 bases between them. CDR3 length: 13 residues. Germline CDR1 and CDR2: SGHTA and FQGTGA. The CDR3 loop reads CASSLMGGTEAFF. The CDR3 bases are TGTGCCAGCAGCTTGATGGGGGGCACTGAAGCTTTCTTT. Using reference TRBV7-3 and TRBJ1-1 for the parts outside the CDR3, the full variable domain is GAGVSQTPSNKVTEKGKYVELRCDPISGHTALYWYRQSLGQGPEFLIYFQGTGAADDSGLPNDRFFAVRPEGSVSTLKIQRTERGDSAVYLCASSLMGGTEAFFGQGTRLTVV.

In the case of this clone: Other DNA sequences from this sample encode an identical CDR3 as well. The chain is built from TRBV5-1 and TRBJ1-1; TRBD1 matches at 10 bases. Germline loops: CDR1 SGHRS, CDR2 YFSETQ. The CDR3 spans 15 residues. Trimming removed 0 bases from V and 7 bases from J; junction bases left unmatched: 6. CDR3 region: CASSLAGQGLGEAFF. The CDR3 DNA sequence: TGCGCCAGCAGCTTGGCGGGACAGGGGCTTGGTGAAGCTTTCTTT.

This rearrangement joins TRBV5-1 to TRBJ2-1; 13 positions agree with TRBD2. J gave up 5 bases and V 1 base, and 3 bases lay outside the gene matches. The CDR3 extends over 16 amino acids. In germline, CDR1 is SGHRS, CDR2 YFSETQ. Written as DNA, the CDR3 is TGCGCCAGCAGCTTGACTAGCGGGGGGGCGAACAATGAGCAGTTCTTC. Translated, it gives CASSLTSGGANNEQFF.

The rearrangement uses TRBV6-2 or TRBV6-3 and TRBJ2-7, with 7 bases aligning to TRBD1. CDR1 is MNHEY, CDR2 SVGEGT, per germline. The CDR3 sequence is 14 residues long. V lost 5 bases, J lost 1 base, and 5 bases stayed unmatched. The CDR3 here is CASSRDRLSYEQYF. The CDR3 DNA sequence: TGTGCCAGCAGTCGGGACAGACTTTCCTACGAGCAGTACTTC.

The chain carries TRBV25-1 and TRBJ1-1; D is uncertain. V lost 5 bases, J lost 5 bases, and 15 bases lay in between. Germline V gene lookup returns CDR1 MGHDK and CDR2 SYGVNS. This CDR3 is built from 14 residues. This CDR3 reads CASSFTTEGTEAFF. CDR3 nucleotide sequence: TGTGCCAGCAGTTTCACCACGGAAGGGACTGAAGCTTTCTTT.

The chain is built from TRBV27 and TRBJ1-1; D gene unclear. V was clipped by 7 bases and J by 5 bases, with 11 bases between them. CDR3 length equals 12 residues. Looked up from germline, CDR1 is MNHEY and CDR2 is SMNVEV (reference sequence). This CDR3 reads CASTDRRTEAFF. The CDR3, as DNA: TGTGCCAGCACCGACCGGAGGACTGAAGCTTTCTTT.